This T cell receptor (beta chain) stems from a study of shared clonotypes between healthy human individuals. Using immunoSEQ multiplex PCR, the repertoire was profiled, and TCRdb retains in-frame clones only, with some absent. This table holds about 1.1 million clones, roughly 80% found once. The donors were all Caucasian adults (living in Nashville, Tennessee). This CDR3 region has 14 residues. Germline V gene data show CDR1 as MDHEN and CDR2 as SYDVKM. V dropped 6 bases and J dropped 6 bases, with 17 bases sitting between them. With respect to this clone: As yet, its antigen is unknown.

Findings and caveats of the study: Although depth was large, rarefaction showed that sequencing of the sorted subsets was incomplete. Naive CD4 clonotypes overlapped across a few donors at about 5.2%.

Material for sequencing was memory CD4+ T cells from PBMCs. Subset here: CD45RA-negative fraction. The chain couples TRBV28 to TRBJ1-2; D gene unclear. This sequence was found in a man younger than 35 in good health. Some clones in this sample may be carry-over from other donors' samples. The CDR3 sequence: CASSMVARANGYTF. CDR3 sequence (DNA): TGTGCCAGCAGCATGGTTGCCCGGGCAAATGGCTACACCTTC.